Following are 4 T cell receptor beta chains from one sample sequenced in a study of cytomegalovirus exposure and HLA in healthy donors (dated by TCRdb to between 2016 and 2019). The library was prepared using the immunoSEQ multiplex PCR assay. The multiplex PCR relied on a mix of 60 forward primers for TCR Vbeta segments and 13 reverse primers for TCR Jbeta segments. The clones in this table, taken by TCRdb from immuneACCESS, are in-frame only. Not every clone is retained; where verified, under half of the shortfall comes from an unresolved V gene, and the cause of the rest is unknown. Present in this sample are about 300,000 clones, 75% to 90% of which were seen just once. The ten largest clones add up to approximately 4.3% of the sample. Source material: PBMCs. These receptors were taken from a man aged 35 to 55 in good health and CMV-seropositive.

The V call is TRBV27, the J call TRBJ2-3, with 9 bases that match TRBD1. CDR3 length equals 15 residues. V lost 7 bases, J lost 3 bases, and 8 bases stayed unmatched. The germline V gene encodes CDR1 MNHEY and CDR2 SMNVEV (reference sequence). The CDR3 DNA sequence: TGTGCCAGCAAGTTTCGGACAGGGGCTACAGATACGCAGTATTTT. Protein sequence: CASKFRTGATDTQYF.

V gene TRBV25-1 combines with J gene TRBJ2-7; possible D gene TRBD2, 6 bases. V was trimmed by 5 bases and J by 0 bases, leaving 11 bases between them. Germline CDR1 and CDR2: MGHDK and SYGVNS. The CDR3 consists of 14 residues. The CDR3 spells CASSSAGSSYEQYF. CDR3 sequence (DNA): TGTGCCAGCAGTTCGGCGGGGAGCTCCTACGAGCAGTACTTC.

The V and J genes are TRBV15 and TRBJ2-3; D may be TRBD2 (6 bases). This CDR3 is 15 amino acids long. CDR1 is LNHNV, CDR2 YYDKDF, per germline (reference sequence). V dropped 5 bases and J dropped 6 bases, with 18 bases sitting between them. CDR3: CATSLERVSTDTQYF. The DNA for the CDR3 is TGTGCCACCAGCCTGGAGCGGGTCTCGACGGATACGCAGTATTTT. Supplemented by reference TRBV15 and TRBJ2-3, the full variable domain reads DAMVIQNPRYQVTQFGKPVTLSCSQTLNHNVMYWYQQKSSQAPKLLFHYYDKDFNNEADTPDNFQSRRPNTSFCFLDIRSPGLGDTAMYLCATSLERVSTDTQYFGPGTRLTVL.

The rearrangement uses TRBV5-1 and TRBJ1-1, with a weak D call TRBD1 (5 bases). This CDR3 comprises 14 residues. Germline CDR1 SGHRS, CDR2 YFSETQ. Trimming took off 4 bases at V and 4 bases at J, with 14 bases between the two ends. CDR3 in amino acids: CASSLRGGTTEAFF. CDR3 coding DNA: TGCGCCAGCAGCCTACGGGGGGGGACCACTGAAGCTTTCTTT.